The 21 T cell receptor beta chains in this list originate from one sample, sequenced in a study of T-cell memory formation after mild COVID-19. Each CDR3 protein gets one entry after TCRdb re-called the 5' RACE reads with MiXCR. Of approximately 150,000 distinct CDR3 sequences in the sample, around 5.8% are singletons; the top ten hold about 2%. Sequenced input: PBMCs or a T cell subset sorted from them (not recorded which). The receptors shown here come from an adult woman who had mild COVID-19 (a few samples of this study predate the infection). Cell type and time point are not known.

V usage is TRBV7-9 and J usage is TRBJ2-7; 9 nucleotides match TRBD1. Germline lookup yields CDR1 SEHNR and CDR2 FQNEAQ (reference sequence). V gave up 5 bases and J gave up 6 bases; unmatched junction bases: 11. The CDR3 runs 15 residues. The CDR3 bases are TGTGCCAGCAGCCATACAGGGGGCGTATCTGGCGAGCAGTACTTC. Its translation is CASSHTGGVSGEQYF.

This clonotype was recorded at least ten times. The rearrangement joins TRBV11-3 to TRBJ2-1; TRBD2 matches 10 bases. The CDR3 loop spans 20 amino acids. The V gene end was trimmed by 1 base and the J gene end by 0 bases; junction bases not matched to a gene: 12. Germline assignment: CDR1 SGHNT and CDR2 YENEEA. CDR3 residues: CASSLGLWTSGEFSYNEQFF. DNA of the CDR3: TGTGCCAGCAGCTTAGGGCTGTGGACTAGCGGCGAATTCTCCTACAATGAGCAGTTCTTC.

At least ten counts were recorded for this clonotype. The CDR3 region is CASSQVNIQYF. The CDR3 DNA reads TGTGCCAGCTCACAAGTGAACATTCAGTACTTC. V usage is TRBV18 and J usage is TRBJ2-4; D is uncertain. Looked up from germline, CDR1 is KGHSH and CDR2 is LQKENI. CDR3 length: 11 residues. V was cut by 4 bases and J by 7 bases, with 5 bases left in between.

This clonotype was recorded a few times. The chain links TRBV11-2 to TRBJ2-7; 9 nucleotides match TRBD1. The CDR3 consists of 15 residues. CDR1 and CDR2 (germline): SGHAT, FQNNGV. J gave up 2 bases and V 2 bases, and 4 bases lay outside the gene matches. CDR3 sequence reads: CASSLTGTGTYEQYF. The CDR3 DNA follows: TGTGCCAGCAGCTTAACCGGGACAGGGACCTACGAGCAGTACTTC.

This clonotype came up many times. The V call is TRBV20-1, the J call TRBJ2-7; 11 nucleotides line up with TRBD2. The CDR3 totals 15 residues. Germline V lookup: CDR1 DFQATT, CDR2 SNEGSKA (reference sequence). V gave up 4 bases and J gave up 4 bases; unmatched junction bases: 9. The DNA for the CDR3 is TGCAGTGCTAACGATAGCGGGAGGGCCAGTTACGAGCAGTACTTC. It encodes CSANDSGRASYEQYF.

This clonotype was observed a handful of times. This chain joins TRBV4-2 and TRBJ2-1; 11 nucleotides agree with TRBD2. V was pared by 0 bases and J by 14 bases, with 12 bases of the junction left unmatched. The CDR3 is 16 amino acids. The germline V gene encodes CDR1 LGHNA and CDR2 YNFKEQ. CDR3 protein: CASSQELGLAGGQEFF. DNA of the CDR3: TGTGCCAGCAGCCAAGAGTTGGGGCTAGCGGGGGGCCAGGAGTTCTTC.

This clonotype was seen ten or more times. V usage is TRBV29-1 and J usage is TRBJ1-5, with unresolved D. The germline V and J ends were trimmed by 4 bases and 3 bases, with 10 bases remaining between them. Germline CDR1 is SQVTM and CDR2 is ANQGSEA. The CDR3 contains 13 residues. The CDR3 nucleotides are TGCAGCGTTGTGACGGAGACCAATCAGCCCCAGCATTTT. Translation gives CSVVTETNQPQHF.

The chain joins TRBV7-8 to TRBJ2-1; D not certain. Per the germline V gene, CDR1 is SGHVS and CDR2 is FQNEAQ. Trimming took 3 bases from V and 9 from J, leaving 6 bases between them. The CDR3 is 11 residues long. CDR3 residues: CASSLHAEQFF. CDR3 DNA sequence: TGTGCCAGCAGCTTGCATGCTGAGCAGTTCTTC.

This clonotype was seen a few times. The chain combines TRBV6-2 or TRBV6-3 with TRBJ2-6, with D maybe TRBD1 (6 bases). Germline V gene data show CDR1 as MNHEY and CDR2 as SVGEGT. The CDR3 totals 17 residues. The V gene lost 7 bases and the J gene lost 0 bases, with 16 bases spanning the gap. CDR3 in amino acids: CASTKRGISSGANVLTF. Written as DNA, the CDR3 is TGTGCCAGCACTAAGAGGGGGATTAGCTCTGGGGCCAACGTCCTGACTTTC.

This clonotype was detected ten times or more. This chain joins TRBV9 and TRBJ2-5, with D perhaps assigned TRBD1 or TRBD2 (5 bases each). Per the germline V gene, CDR1 is SGDLS and CDR2 is YYNGEE. CDR3 length: 16 residues. Trimming shortened V by 5 bases and J by 0 bases, and 17 bases separated the two germline ends. The CDR3 loop reads CASSASGQVYQETQYF. The DNA for the CDR3 is TGTGCCAGCAGTGCCTCGGGGCAGGTCTACCAAGAGACCCAGTACTTC.

This clonotype has just a few counts. The V and J genes are TRBV29-1 and TRBJ1-1; TRBD1 might be the D (5 bases). The CDR3 is 12 residues long. Trimming shortened V by 5 bases and J by 11 bases, and 18 bases separated the two germline ends. CDR1 and CDR2 (germline): SQVTM, ANQGSEA. Here the CDR3 DNA reads TGCAGCGTTCTGAGGGACTCCGGGGCGGCTTTCTTT. It translates to CSVLRDSGAAFF.

This clonotype was counted ten times or more. The chain employs TRBV20-1 and TRBJ2-3; possibly TRBD2 for D (5 bases). There are 16 residues in the CDR3. Germline V gene data show CDR1 as DFQATT and CDR2 as SNEGSKA (reference sequence). The V and J ends lost 0 bases and 0 bases respectively, with 13 bases between them. This CDR3 reads CSARDASGSSTDTQYF. In DNA, the CDR3 is TGCAGTGCTAGAGATGCCTCGGGGAGTAGCACAGATACGCAGTATTTT.

A few counts support this clonotype. This chain connects TRBV12-3 or TRBV12-4 to TRBJ1-3; possibly TRBD1 for D (5 bases). V was clipped by 3 bases and J by 2 bases, with 8 bases between them. The CDR3 runs 14 residues. The CDR3 here is CASSFWGAGNTIYF. The CDR3 coding sequence is TGTGCCAGCAGTTTTTGGGGCGCTGGAAACACCATATATTTT.

In this sample, this clonotype turned up many times. V is TRBV4-1 and J is TRBJ2-3; TRBD1 matches 7 bases. Germline trimming cut 0 bases from V and 3 bases from J; bases unmatched to any gene: 6. Germline V gene lookup returns CDR1 MGHRA and CDR2 YSYEKL. This CDR3 region has 16 residues. In nucleotides, the CDR3 is TGCGCCAGCAGCCAAGATCCCTCAGGGGGAACAGATACGCAGTATTTT. This codes for CASSQDPSGGTDTQYF.

The table lists this clonotype with many counts. The V and J genes are TRBV5-1 and TRBJ2-1; D is uncertain. Trimming cost V 4 bases and J 4 bases, with 12 bases left between them. Looked up from germline, CDR1 is SGHRS and CDR2 is YFSETQ. CDR3 length equals 14 residues. This CDR3 reads CASSPALDYNEQFF. The CDR3 DNA reads as TGCGCCAGCAGCCCGGCCCTAGATTACAATGAGCAGTTCTTC. Looking up the rest from reference TRBV5-1 and TRBJ2-1 gives the full variable domain: KAGVTQTPRYLIKTRGQQVTLSCSPISGHRSVSWYQQTPGQGLQFLFEYFSETQRNKGNFPGRFSGRQFSNSRSEMNVSTLELGDSALYLCASSPALDYNEQFFGPGTRLTVL.

This clonotype was seen only a few times. This chain links TRBV12-3 or TRBV12-4 with TRBJ1-6; 9 positions match TRBD1. With 6 bases clipped from V and 9 bases from J, the junction kept 6 bases outside the gene matches. The length of the CDR3 is 14 residues. The CDR3 is CASRPGQGGSPLHF. CDR3 nucleotides: TGTGCCAGCAGACCGGGACAGGGTGGTTCACCCCTCCACTTT.

This chain connects TRBV20-1 to TRBJ2-5; TRBD2 agrees at 9 bases. Trimming at V came to 3 bases and at J to 0 bases, leaving 5 bases not matched to a gene. This CDR3 is 15 amino acids long. The V gene's germline CDR1 is DFQATT and CDR2 SNEGSKA (reference sequence). CDR3: CSARGLAGHQETQYF. The CDR3, as DNA: TGCAGTGCTAGGGGGCTAGCGGGACACCAAGAGACCCAGTACTTC.

The chain joins TRBV2 to TRBJ2-4; tentative D call: TRBD1 (6 bases). The germline V gene encodes CDR1 SNHLY and CDR2 FYNNEI. CDR3 length: 15 amino acids. V gave up 2 bases and J gave up 0 bases, with 8 bases separating them. CDR3 region: CASSEQGLAKNIQYF. CDR3 nucleotide sequence: TGTGCCAGCAGTGAACAGGGGCTAGCCAAAAACATTCAGTACTTC.

The chain is built from TRBV6-6 and TRBJ2-1, with 7 bases that match TRBD1. Unmatched junction bases numbered 4, after V lost 5 bases and J lost 0 bases. CDR1 and CDR2 from the germline V gene are MNHNY and SVGAGI (reference sequence). This CDR3 has 15 amino acids. CDR3 in amino acids: CASSKGQNSYNEQFF. DNA of the CDR3: TGTGCCAGCAGTAAGGGACAGAACTCCTACAATGAGCAGTTCTTC.

This clonotype was counted many times. The J gene is TRBJ2-2, the V gene TRBV12-3 or TRBV12-4, with 10 bases fitting TRBD1. CDR3 size: 16 residues. Trimming at V came to 7 bases and at J to 0 bases, leaving 5 bases not matched to a gene. The CDR3 region has the DNA TGTGCCAGCACTCGACAGGGGGCGACGAACACCGGGGAGCTGTTTTTT. It codes for CASTRQGATNTGELFF.

This clonotype was picked up a small number of times. This rearrangement joins TRBV29-1 to TRBJ1-1; 8 bases agree with TRBD1. J gave up 1 base and V 7 bases, and 11 bases lay outside the gene matches. Germline V gene data show CDR1 as SQVTM and CDR2 as ANQGSEA. The CDR3 contains 15 residues. In nucleotides, the CDR3 is TGCAGCGCCGGACAGGGTAGGCCCAGGAACACTGAAGCTTTCTTT. This encodes CSAGQGRPRNTEAFF.